Listed below are T cell receptor beta chains from one sample, sequenced in a study of CD8+ T cells in alopecia areata. Some clones are missing from TCRdb's copy, which holds only in-frame ones; the method was immunoSEQ multiplex PCR. The profile shows some 150,000 clones, 45% to 55% of them singletons. The material was CD8+ T cells sorted from blood, obtained at week 0. The source is a human donor with alopecia areata. CDR3s include the opening cysteine and the closing phenylalanine or tryptophan. Fields, in order: clone size, D gene, J gene, V gene, CDR3 DNA, CDR3 protein. D genes are given only for firm matches. Some rows have no size entry. The others give once, few or many, or a class for an expanded clone.

>once|.|TRBJ2-7|TRBV11-2
TGTGCCAGCAGCTTAGCTCCGGCCGCCCACTCCTACGAGCAGTACTTC
CASSLAPAAHSYEQYF
>.|.|TRBJ2-7|TRBV19
TGTGCCAGTAGTACTGTGGACAGACCGTCCTACGAGCAGTACTTC
CASSTVDRPSYEQYF
>few|.|TRBJ2-6|TRBV7-3
TGTGCCAGCAGCTTAACGGGGTCTGGGGCCAACGTCCTGACTTTC
CASSLTGSGANVLTF
>.|.|TRBJ2-1|TRBV6-5
TGTGCCAGCAGCCGGGACGGATCCTACAATGAGCAGTTCTTC
CASSRDGSYNEQFF
>.|TRBD1|TRBJ1-2|TRBV6-6
TGTGCCAGTAAACTACAGGGGTCCTATGGCTACACCTTC
CASKLQGSYGYTF
>few|.|TRBJ2-2|TRBV19
TGTGCCAGTGGTACAGCGAACACCGGGGAGCTGTTTTTT
CASGTANTGELFF
>.|.|TRBJ2-7|TRBV7-9
TGTGCCAGCAGCTTAGATCTTACCTACGAGCAGTACTTC
CASSLDLTYEQYF
>.|.|TRBJ2-3|TRBV27
TGTGCCAGCAGTCTCCAGTCGTTGGGGATTGGGAGAGATACGCAGTATTTT
CASSLQSLGIGRDTQYF
>.|.|TRBJ1-5|TRBV30
TGTGCCTGGAGTGATGACAGTAGCAATCAGCCCCAGCATTTT
CAWSDDSSNQPQHF
>.|TRBD1|TRBJ1-5|TRBV7-9
TGTGCCAGCAGCTTAGACAGGGGAGATCAGCCCCAGCATTTT
CASSLDRGDQPQHF
>.|.|TRBJ1-2|TRBV27
TGTGCCAGCAGGAGGGACGGAAACTATGGCTACACCTTC
CASRRDGNYGYTF
>.|.|TRBJ1-2|TRBV30
TGTGCCTGGAGTGTAATCCGGGGGCCGGATGGCTACACCTTC
CAWSVIRGPDGYTF
>few|.|TRBJ1-1|TRBV28
TGTGCCAGCAGCGGGGTTAACACTGAAGCTTTCTTT
CASSGVNTEAFF
>.|.|TRBJ2-4|TRBV29-1
TGCAGCTTTAGCCAGGGGGCCAAAAACATTCAGTACTTC
CSFSQGAKNIQYF
>once|.|TRBJ2-7|TRBV21-1
TGTGCCAGCAGCAAATTTCTCCAGTACTTC
CASSKFLQYF
>.|.|TRBJ2-6|TRBV27
TGTGCCAGCAGCCGTTCACTAGGGGACTCTGGGGCCAACGTCCTGACTTTC
CASSRSLGDSGANVLTF
>.|TRBD1|TRBJ1-1|TRBV6-5
TGTGCCAGCAGTTACCAGACAGGGATCGGCACTGAAGCTTTCTTT
CASSYQTGIGTEAFF
>.|.|TRBJ2-2|TRBV29-1
TGCAGCGTTGTAGATGACACCGGGGAGCTGTTTTTT
CSVVDDTGELFF
>few|.|TRBJ2-1|TRBV5-1
TGCGCCAGCAGCCTTGGTGGCTGGGGGGCAGAGAATGAGCAGTTCTTC
CASSLGGWGAENEQFF
>few|.|TRBJ1-4|TRBV10-2
TGCGCCAGCAGAGGTGAAAAACTGTTTTTT
CASRGEKLFF
>.|.|TRBJ2-3|TRBV13
TGTGCCAGCAGCTTTAAGCGAGATACGCAGTATTTT
CASSFKRDTQYF
>.|.|TRBJ2-3|TRBV27
TGTGCCAGCAGTTTGCTAGCGACAGATACGCAGTATTTT
CASSLLATDTQYF
>.|TRBD2|TRBJ2-5|TRBV7-9
TGTGCCAGCAGACAAGAAGCGGGGCAAGAGACCCAGTACTTC
CASRQEAGQETQYF
>few|.|TRBJ2-1|TRBV5-4
TGTGCCAGCAGCTCGACTGAGCGAGGCCCCGGCAATGAGCAGTTCTTC
CASSSTERGPGNEQFF
>.|TRBD1|TRBJ2-1|TRBV13
TGTGCCAGCAGCACTGGTGGACAGGGCAATGAGCAGTTCTTC
CASSTGGQGNEQFF
>.|.|TRBJ1-2|TRBV7-9
TGTGCCAGCAGCTTAGCGCAGGGTCGAGACTATGGCTACACCTTC
CASSLAQGRDYGYTF
>.|TRBD1|TRBJ2-5|TRBV5-6
TGTGCCAGCAGCTTCGGGACAGGGTTTTGGGAGACCCAGTACTTC
CASSFGTGFWETQYF
>.|TRBD2|TRBJ2-1|TRBV27
TGTGCCAGCGGGACTAGGGACAATGAGCAGTTCTTC
CASGTRDNEQFF
>.|TRBD2|TRBJ2-3|TRBV5-1
TGCGCCAGCAGCTTGGGGACTAGCGTGACAGATACGCAGTATTTT
CASSLGTSVTDTQYF
>few|.|TRBJ2-7|TRBV29-1
TGCAGCGTTGAAGCCAGGGGCTACGAGCAGTACTTC
CSVEARGYEQYF
>few|.|TRBJ1-1|TRBV7-8
TGTGCCAGCAGCTCACAGGGCACTGAAGCTTTCTTT
CASSSQGTEAFF
>.|.|TRBJ1-2|TRBV30
TGTGCCTGGTACACCTGGGAGGGCACCACGGCGAACTATGGCTACACCTTC
CAWYTWEGTTANYGYTF
>few|TRBD2|TRBJ2-2|TRBV29-1
TGCAGCGTTTTACGTGGGGGGGACACCGGGGAGCTGTTTTTT
CSVLRGGDTGELFF